This T cell receptor (beta chain) was documented in a study of regulatory T cells in long-lasting Graves disease (dated by TCRdb to the early 2020s). Regarding the complete study: Newly diagnosed Graves' disease patients had taken antithyroid drugs for less than 3 months. A total of approximately 35 samples underwent TCR sequencing: about 13 from persistent and around 20 from newly diagnosed Graves' disease patients. The study took place in China and was registered as a clinical trial. Patients with persistent Graves' disease were compared with patients with newly diagnosed Graves' disease using TCR sequencing and RNA sequencing of peripheral blood. The paper's findings and limits, for the study overall: The authors acknowledged the small sample size as a limitation that may reduce accuracy. Persistent disease showed preferential use of TRBV28, TRBJ1-2 and TRBJ2-5, whereas newly diagnosed disease favored TRBV20-1 and TRBJ2-1. Persistent Graves' disease patients showed lower TCR Shannon entropy and fewer highly expanded clones than newly diagnosed patients, suggesting clonal expansion. A larger number of public clonotypes was shared among persistent patients (about 2,700) than among newly diagnosed patients (roughly 980). Sequencing and analysis were limited to the TCR beta chain. The study examined only peripheral blood because the primary lesion, thyroid tissue, could not be accessed.

This clonotype has at least ten counts. The specificity of this receptor is unknown. Base-call qualities are not available, and no considerably larger clone is one nucleotide away. The library was built by means of multiplex PCR. TCRdb shows the sequencer as Illumina HiSeq 4000. TCR beta libraries were built with iRepertoire HTBI primers and Arm-PCR amplification of CDR3 regions. Before sequencing, the PCR products underwent gel purification. The study's processing was this. A total of 62 TRBV and under 15 TRBJ segments were identified across samples and were used for gene usage analysis of CDR3 amino acid clonotypes. COPE and FqMerger were used to merge filtered high-quality paired reads into contigs. BLAST was used to align contigs to IMGT TRBV, TRBD and TRBJ reference genes, with CDR3 defined following IMGT. Any clonotype with a frequency above 0.1% was classified as a highly expanded clone. Repertoire diversity was measured by Shannon entropy, and V-J evenness by the Gini coefficient. Clonotypes shared by more than one individual were considered public. TCRdb trimmed the raw reads at Q25, called clones with MiXCR and kept productive beta chains. CDR3 protein duplicates are merged, each entry listing the most common genes and DNA. The V and J calls, along with clone size, are taken from TCRdb and not from the paper's own processing. The sample table contains about 470,000 distinct CDR3 sequences; only one count was recorded for about 16% of them. About a sixth of the sample is taken by the ten largest.

This sample's time point label indicates: newly diagnosed GD, antithyroid drugs for less than 3 months. For both TCR sequencing and RNA sequencing, RNA was extracted from PBMCs using TRIzol. The diagnosis of Graves' disease followed American Thyroid Association guidelines. The patients came from an endocrinology department in Xi'an, China. Each patient gave 8.5 to 9.5 milliliters of peripheral blood, collected in an EDTA anticoagulant tube. Ficoll Paque Plus density gradient separation was used to isolate PBMCs, and no further T cell sorting was done. An Agilent 2100 Bioanalyzer and agarose gel were used to check RNA quality, and a NanoDrop 2000 was used to measure RNA concentration. V is pruned by 6 bases and J by 7 bases, leaving 13 bases of the junction without a gene match. The CDR3 sequence holds 17 residues, the cysteine and phenylalanine included. Only the CDR3 DNA stays, 51 bases, in frame from base 1. CDR1 and CDR2 are read off the germline V gene (reference sequence) as MNHEY and SMNVEV.

Separately, the same data were catalogued under a study of T cells in Graves' hyperthyroidism and ophthalmopathy. The other study reports the following: A patient counted as having stable Graves' hyperthyroidism if no progression to ophthalmopathy occurred over 18 months of follow-up. Hyperthyroidism patients were newly diagnosed, had a disease duration of under 2 months, and were aged 18 to 65 years. Patients with uncontrolled infections, other autoimmune diseases, pregnancy or lactation were excluded. Diagnoses were based on clinical symptoms, serum thyroxine and TRAb, thyroid ultrasound and orbital computed tomography. A first-round RT-PCR of the TCR CDR3 used the HTBI primer set with the Qiagen OneStep RT-PCR kit. Most expanded thyroid clonotypes (frequency above 0.001) were also detected in blood, suggesting blood repertoires may reflect thyroid immune responses. A model built on a 13 V-J signature distinguished ophthalmopathy from stable hyperthyroidism, reaching approximately 89% sensitivity and 81.08% specificity in cross-validation and 80%/75% in testing. In validation, progression to ophthalmopathy was predicted by the model with around 70% sensitivity and just over 72% specificity, a median of roughly 6 months before onset. TCR V-J signatures able to tell the groups apart were searched for in a discovery cohort of 90 to 100 patients, of whom under 45 had Graves' ophthalmopathy and roughly 58 had stable Graves' hyperthyroidism. Prospective prediction of ophthalmopathy was tested in an independent validation cohort of 18 hyperthyroidism patients and 15 to 17 patients who later progressed to ophthalmopathy. For training and testing, the roughly 93 patients in the discovery cohort were randomly divided in a 7:3 ratio. The study also compared thyroid tissue and blood T-cell repertoires from about 6 Graves' hyperthyroidism patients. Following sampling, methimazole starting at 30 mg daily was given to hyperthyroidism patients, and high-dose intravenous methylprednisolone was given to ophthalmopathy patients. Libraries were constructed in a second round of multiplex PCR, after which size selection and purification were performed. Paired-end sequencing of the libraries was performed with 100 bp reads on an Illumina HiSeq2000. SOAPnuke was used to process the raw data, with reads discarded if the reads contained adapters or uncalled bases, had a mean Phred below 15, or lacked an exact constant-primer or identifier match. COPE v1.2.5 was used to merge high-quality paired reads, and clonotypes were defined as unique nucleotide sequences. Clonotypes were aligned to IMGT TRBV, TRBD and TRBJ reference segments using MiTCR v1.1. Only V-J combinations with frequency above 0.0001, covering 99.2% of repertoires, were analysed. A TCS score was defined as the ratio of F50 (clonal expansion) to E x V (chaos), with BLOSUM62-based TCRdist applied between CDR3 peptides within each V-J. Welch's t-statistics and random forest reduced roughly 530 V-J features to roughly 13, which were used in a naive Bayes classifier (R e1071). No statistical method was used to set the sample size in advance, and investigators knew the group allocation. According to the paper, TCR Vbeta CDR3 sequencing was carried out on roughly 130 peripheral blood samples, which came from 40 to 45 ophthalmopathy, roughly 75 hyperthyroidism and some 17 progressor patients.

The source of this sequence is a woman aged 25 to 39 with Graves disease. Donor details come from another sample of the same person, matched by shared clones. The rearranged chain carries TRBV27 and TRBJ2-1, with TRBD1 matching 12 junction bases. The sequencing here drew on peripheral blood mononuclear cells (PBMCs), taken at new diagnosis, from a patient treated with antithyroid drugs. This receptor has the CDR3 CASRHGTGGALDNEQFF. The base sequence is TGTGCCAGCAGACATGGGACAGGGGGCGCCTTGGATAATGAGCAGTTCTTC.